Sequencing of this TCR beta chain was carried out in a study of technical replicates of blood from four donors. Libraries were prepared by immunoSEQ multiplex PCR; TCRdb keeps only in-frame clonotypes and omits some of them. The table records about 68,000 clones, about 97% of them present only once. Germline CDR1 SGHTA, CDR2 FQGNSA. V lost 4 bases and J lost 5; bases outside the gene matches: 7. The CDR3 loop spans 17 amino acids. The clonotype was recovered from a human donor in good health. The chain has TRBV7-2 and TRBJ2-5; 16 bases agree with TRBD2. Input material: T cells isolated from PBMCs. The DNA for the CDR3 is TGTGCCAGCAGCTACTCCGGGACTAGCGGGAGGGGGGAGACCCAGTACTTC. Protein sequence: CASSYSGTSGRGETQYF.